This T cell receptor beta chain is from a study of technical replicates of blood from four donors. Repertoires were generated with immunoSEQ multiplex PCR, while TCRdb's copy carries only in-frame clones and drops some. The sample includes 85,000 to 95,000 clones, almost 97% of them seen just once. The V and J ends lost 6 bases and 3 bases respectively, with 11 bases between them. The CDR3 extends over 13 amino acids. CDR1 MNHEY and CDR2 SVGAGI come from the germline V gene. The J gene is TRBJ1-1, the V gene TRBV6-5; perhaps TRBD1 as D (5 bases). Sequenced input: T cells isolated from PBMCs. The origin of this receptor is a human donor in good health. In DNA form, the CDR3 reads TGTGCCAGCAGCTGGGGGAGGGACACTGAAGCTTTCTTT. Its translation is CASSWGRDTEAFF.